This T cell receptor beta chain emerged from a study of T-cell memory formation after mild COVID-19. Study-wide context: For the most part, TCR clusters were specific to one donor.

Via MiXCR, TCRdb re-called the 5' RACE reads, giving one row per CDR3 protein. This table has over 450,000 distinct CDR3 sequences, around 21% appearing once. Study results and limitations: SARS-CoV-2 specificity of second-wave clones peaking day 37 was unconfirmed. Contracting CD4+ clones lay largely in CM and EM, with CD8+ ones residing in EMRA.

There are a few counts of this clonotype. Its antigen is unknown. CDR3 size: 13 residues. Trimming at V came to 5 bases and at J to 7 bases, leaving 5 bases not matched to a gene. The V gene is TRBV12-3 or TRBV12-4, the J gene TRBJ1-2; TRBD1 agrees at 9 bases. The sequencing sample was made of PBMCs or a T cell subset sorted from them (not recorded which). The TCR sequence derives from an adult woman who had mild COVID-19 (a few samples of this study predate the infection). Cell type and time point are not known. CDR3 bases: TGTGCCAGCAGTAGTACAGGGGGCGCTGGCTACACCTTC. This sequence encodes CASSSTGGAGYTF.